This note documents a single TCR beta chain sequence. No antigen is known for it. One junction end does not reproduce the germline sequence, and a read error may be involved. This sample stems from a study of cytomegalovirus exposure and HLA in healthy donors. This PCR relied on a set of 60 Vbeta primers and 13 Jbeta primers. Repertoires were generated with immunoSEQ multiplex PCR, while TCRdb's copy carries only in-frame clones and drops some. The sample holds 65,000 to 90,000 clones, about two thirds seen once. Whole-study findings and limits: TCR beta V segments were, for the most part, productive about 87% or about 30% of the time in an earlier analysis. The study flagged roughly 150 TCR beta chains as cytomegalovirus-associated. Despite most TCR sequences being rare, some public TCRs occurred in many donors. Roughly even sequencing depth across donors was the assumption behind the presence/absence analyses.

Sequencing was performed on PBMCs. The sequence derives from a middle-aged woman in good health and CMV-seropositive.

This CDR3 is CASGSLGKGYYGQYF. Written as DNA, the CDR3 is TGTGCTAGTGGTTCCCTCGGGAAGGGATACTACGGGCAGTACTTC. The chain has TRBV12-5 and TRBJ2-7, with D possibly TRBD2 on 5 matching bases. The CDR3 is 15 residues long. CDR1 is LGHNT and CDR2 is FRNRAP in the germline V gene.